This is a list of T cell receptor beta chains from one sample in a study of cytomegalovirus exposure and HLA in healthy donors. Assay used: immunoSEQ multiplex PCR; TCRdb lists only in-frame clones, some missing. The repertoire holds 130,000 to 150,000 clones, around 83% seen once, with under 4.5% in the top ten. Material for sequencing was PBMCs. The receptor source for this set is a man aged 35 to 55 in good health and CMV-seropositive. The CDR3 runs from the conserved cysteine through the conserved F or W. Fields, in order: V gene, D gene, clone size, J gene, CDR3 protein, CDR3 DNA. The D gene is left open where the match is weak. Only part of the rows carry a size: once, few, many, or a class if the clone is expanded.

V: TRBV7-2; D: TRBD2; size: -; J: TRBJ2-1; CDR3: CASSLAVAGGARQFF; DNA: TGTGCCAGCAGCTTAGCAGTAGCGGGGGGGGCCCGGCAGTTCTTC
V: TRBV10-3; D: -; size: -; J: TRBJ2-1; CDR3: CAISDSPGEQFF; DNA: TGTGCCATCAGTGACTCCCCAGGTGAGCAGTTCTTC
V: TRBV2; D: -; size: -; J: TRBJ2-1; CDR3: CAGSFERGFYNEQFF; DNA: TGTGCCGGCAGCTTTGAACGGGGGTTCTACAATGAGCAGTTCTTC
V: TRBV6-5; D: TRBD1; size: -; J: TRBJ2-3; CDR3: CASSYRTGGTQYF; DNA: TGTGCCAGCAGTTACCGGACAGGGGGAACGCAGTATTTT
V: TRBV30; D: -; size: -; J: TRBJ2-7; CDR3: CAWSVLGLTYEQYF; DNA: TGTGCCTGGAGTGTACTAGGTCTCACCTACGAGCAGTACTTC
V: TRBV4-1; D: -; size: -; J: TRBJ2-1; CDR3: CASSQEGLERGFGDEQFF; DNA: TGCGCCAGCAGCCAAGAAGGATTGGAAAGGGGCTTCGGAGATGAGCAGTTCTTC
V: TRBV7-8; D: TRBD1; size: few; J: TRBJ2-1; CDR3: CASSLERRGRRDEQFF; DNA: TGTGCCAGCAGCTTAGAACGCAGGGGGCGAAGGGATGAGCAGTTCTTC
V: TRBV27; D: TRBD1; size: -; J: TRBJ1-2; CDR3: CASSPRTGGSYGYTF; DNA: TGTGCCAGCAGTCCGCGGACAGGGGGCAGTTATGGCTACACCTTC
V: TRBV12-5; D: -; size: -; J: TRBJ1-3; CDR3: CASGHLRGTIYF; DNA: TGTGCTAGTGGCCACCTACGAGGCACCATATATTTT
V: TRBV18; D: -; size: once; J: TRBJ2-5; CDR3: CASSPPDLRTRETQYF; DNA: TGTGCCAGCTCACCTCCGGACTTAAGAACAAGGGAGACCCAGTACTTC
V: TRBV7-8; D: TRBD2; size: -; J: TRBJ2-7; CDR3: CASSAPGLGDYEQYF; DNA: TGTGCCAGCAGCGCCCCGGGACTAGGTGACTACGAGCAGTACTTC
V: TRBV29-1; D: -; size: -; J: TRBJ1-2; CDR3: CSVEDITGYGYTF; DNA: TGCAGCGTTGAAGATATAACAGGGTACGGCTACACCTTC
V: TRBV30; D: -; size: -; J: TRBJ2-1; CDR3: CAWSGGLPPNNEQFF; DNA: TGTGCCTGGAGTGGGGGACTCCCGCCCAACAATGAGCAGTTCTTC
V: TRBV29-1; D: -; size: -; J: TRBJ1-5; CDR3: CSVSRGLAQPQHF; DNA: TGCAGCGTCTCCAGGGGCCTCGCTCAGCCCCAGCATTTT
V: TRBV2; D: -; size: -; J: TRBJ2-7; CDR3: CASRAGRITYEQYF; DNA: TGTGCCAGCAGGGCCGGCAGGATAACCTACGAGCAGTACTTC
V: TRBV5-6; D: -; size: -; J: TRBJ1-1; CDR3: CASSLAPGGLTEAFF; DNA: TGTGCCAGCAGCTTGGCCCCGGGGGGGCTCACTGAAGCTTTCTTT
V: TRBV15; D: TRBD1; size: once; J: TRBJ2-5; CDR3: CATSRDPPFVSGTAKETQYF; DNA: TGTGCCACCAGCAGAGATCCACCATTTGTGTCCGGGACAGCGAAAGAGACCCAGTACTTC
V: TRBV6-6; D: TRBD1; size: -; J: TRBJ2-1; CDR3: CASSRPAGTGGNEQFF; DNA: TGTGCCAGCAGCCGACCAGCCGGGACAGGGGGGAATGAGCAGTTCTTC
V: TRBV5-1; D: TRBD1; size: -; J: TRBJ2-2; CDR3: CASSSWTGNTGELFF; DNA: TGCGCCAGCAGCTCGTGGACAGGGAACACCGGGGAGCTGTTTTTT
V: TRBV30; D: -; size: -; J: TRBJ2-1; CDR3: CASGRGHNEQFF; DNA: TGTGCCTCCGGCAGGGGACACAATGAGCAGTTCTTC
V: TRBV11-1; D: -; size: -; J: TRBJ2-7; CDR3: CASSLYRGDYEQYF; DNA: TGTGCCAGCAGCTTATACCGGGGAGATTACGAGCAGTACTTC
V: TRBV10-1; D: TRBD2; size: -; J: TRBJ2-1; CDR3: CASSLAGTYNEQFF; DNA: TGCGCCAGCAGTTTAGCGGGTACCTACAATGAGCAGTTCTTC
V: TRBV10-3; D: -; size: -; J: TRBJ2-3; CDR3: CATRTVVDTQYF; DNA: TGTGCCACAAGAACGGTGGTAGATACGCAGTATTTT
V: TRBV6-5; D: -; size: once; J: TRBJ1-3; CDR3: CASSLGGAGLGNTIYF; DNA: TGTGCCAGCAGTTTGGGAGGGGCTGGGCTGGGAAACACCATATATTTT
V: TRBV9; D: -; size: -; J: TRBJ2-3; CDR3: CASSVSGSAEDTQYF; DNA: TGTGCCAGCAGCGTAAGTGGTAGCGCAGAAGATACGCAGTATTTT
V: TRBV7-8; D: -; size: -; J: TRBJ1-2; CDR3: CASSQTDRLRGLDGYTF; DNA: TGTGCCAGCAGCCAAACGGACCGGTTACGGGGTCTCGATGGCTACACCTTC
V: TRBV11-2; D: TRBD2; size: -; J: TRBJ2-7; CDR3: CASSLDRTSGSYEQYF; DNA: TGTGCCAGCAGCTTAGATCGGACTAGCGGCTCCTACGAGCAGTACTTC
V: TRBV27; D: -; size: -; J: TRBJ2-2; CDR3: CASSLDWDNVRELFF; DNA: TGTGCCAGCAGTTTAGATTGGGACAACGTCCGGGAGCTGTTTTTT
V: TRBV28; D: TRBD1; size: -; J: TRBJ2-3; CDR3: CASSTGTASTDTQYF; DNA: TGTGCCAGCAGCACCGGGACAGCTAGCACAGATACGCAGTATTTT
V: TRBV11-2; D: -; size: -; J: TRBJ1-6; CDR3: CASSFALRSPLHF; DNA: TGTGCCAGCAGCTTCGCCTTGCGGTCACCCCTCCACTTT
V: TRBV19; D: TRBD1; size: -; J: TRBJ1-2; CDR3: CASSMGRGFYGYTF; DNA: TGTGCCAGTAGTATGGGCAGGGGGTTCTATGGCTACACCTTC
V: TRBV5-1; D: -; size: -; J: TRBJ1-2; CDR3: CASSLGQPDPNYGYTF; DNA: TGCGCCAGCAGCTTGGGACAGCCAGACCCTAACTATGGCTACACCTTC
V: TRBV5-6; D: -; size: -; J: TRBJ2-5; CDR3: CASSHGFEGETQYF; DNA: TGTGCCAGCAGCCACGGTTTCGAGGGTGAGACCCAGTACTTC
V: TRBV10-3; D: -; size: -; J: TRBJ2-2; CDR3: CAISDRTENTGELFF; DNA: TGTGCCATCAGCGATAGGACAGAGAACACCGGGGAGCTGTTTTTT
V: TRBV13; D: -; size: -; J: TRBJ2-3; CDR3: CASSLLRQELRTDTQYF; DNA: TGTGCCAGCAGCCTCTTACGACAGGAACTTCGCACAGATACGCAGTATTTT
V: TRBV5-1; D: TRBD1; size: -; J: TRBJ1-2; CDR3: CASSLGRQGARGYTF; DNA: TGCGCCAGCAGCTTGGGCAGACAGGGGGCTCGGGGCTACACCTTC
V: TRBV6-4; D: -; size: -; J: TRBJ2-3; CDR3: CASRRQSSTDTQYF; DNA: TGTGCCAGCAGACGACAGTCTAGCACAGATACGCAGTATTTT
V: TRBV10-3; D: -; size: -; J: TRBJ2-6; CDR3: CAISRGSSGANVLTF; DNA: TGTGCCATCAGTCGGGGAAGCTCTGGGGCCAACGTCCTGACTTTC
V: TRBV5-1; D: TRBD1; size: -; J: TRBJ1-2; CDR3: CASSLGTGFYGYTF; DNA: TGCGCCAGCAGCTTGGGGACAGGGTTCTATGGCTACACCTTC
V: TRBV2; D: -; size: -; J: TRBJ2-3; CDR3: CASRRITDTQYF; DNA: TGTGCCAGCAGGAGGATCACAGATACGCAGTATTTT